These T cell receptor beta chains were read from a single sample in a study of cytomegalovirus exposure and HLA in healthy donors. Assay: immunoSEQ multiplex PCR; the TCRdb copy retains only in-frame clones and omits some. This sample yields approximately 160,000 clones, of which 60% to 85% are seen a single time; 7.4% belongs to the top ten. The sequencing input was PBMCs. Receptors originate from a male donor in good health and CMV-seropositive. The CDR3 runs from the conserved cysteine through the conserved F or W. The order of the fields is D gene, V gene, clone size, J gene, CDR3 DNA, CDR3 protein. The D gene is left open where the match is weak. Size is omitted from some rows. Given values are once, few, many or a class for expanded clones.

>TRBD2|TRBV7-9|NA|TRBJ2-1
TGTGCCAGCAGCTTAGATGGAAGCGGGGGGGCCGGGAATGAGCAGTTCTTC
CASSLDGSGGAGNEQFF
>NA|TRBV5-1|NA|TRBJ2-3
TGCGCCAGCAGCTTGGGAGGTATTTTGGATACGCAGTATTTT
CASSLGGILDTQYF
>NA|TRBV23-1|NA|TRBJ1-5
TGCGCCAGCAGTCAACGTGGTGGGGGCGGGTCGCCCCAGCATTTT
CASSQRGGGGSPQHF
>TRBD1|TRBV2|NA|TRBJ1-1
TGTGCCAGCAGCAGGGACAGGGGGCGTACTGAAGCTTTCTTT
CASSRDRGRTEAFF
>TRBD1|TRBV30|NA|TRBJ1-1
TGTGCCTGGAGGGACGAGACAGGGGCGAACACTGAAGCTTTCTTT
CAWRDETGANTEAFF
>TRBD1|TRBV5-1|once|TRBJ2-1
TGCGCCAGCAGCCCAGGGACAGGGGGCTACAATGAGCAGTTCTTC
CASSPGTGGYNEQFF
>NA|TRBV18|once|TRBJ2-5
TGTGCCAGCTCAAGGGACATTGGGGGAGAGACCCAGTACTTC
CASSRDIGGETQYF
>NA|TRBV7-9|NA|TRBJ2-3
TGTGCCAGCAGCTTAATTCTGACGCGGGGGCGCACAGATACGCAGTATTTT
CASSLILTRGRTDTQYF
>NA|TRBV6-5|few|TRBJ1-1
TGTGCCAGCAGTAATACAGAGAACACTGAAGCTTTCTTT
CASSNTENTEAFF
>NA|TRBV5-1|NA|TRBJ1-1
TGCGCCAGCAGCTTGTCAGGGGTCACTGAAGCTTTCTTT
CASSLSGVTEAFF
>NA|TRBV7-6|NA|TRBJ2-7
TGTGCCAGCAGCTTAAGAGAGGCCGAGCAGTACTTC
CASSLREAEQYF
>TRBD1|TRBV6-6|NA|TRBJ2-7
TGTGCCACCTCCCCGGACAGGCCTCACTACGAGCAGTACTTC
CATSPDRPHYEQYF
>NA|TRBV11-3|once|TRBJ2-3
TGTGCCAGCAGCTTAGAGGGGGGAGATACGCAGTATTTT
CASSLEGGDTQYF
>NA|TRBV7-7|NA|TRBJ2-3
TGTGCTAGCAGCTTAATAGCCGCTTCCCAAACTAGCCTAAGCACAGATACGCAGTATTTT
CASSLIAASQTSLSTDTQYF
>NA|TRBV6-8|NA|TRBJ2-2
TGTGCCAGCAGCACCGTCGAGGACGGGGAGCTGTTTTTT
CASSTVEDGELFF
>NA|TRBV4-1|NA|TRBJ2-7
TGCGCCAGCAGCCAAGAAGGAGGGACTCACTACGAGCAGTACTTC
CASSQEGGTHYEQYF
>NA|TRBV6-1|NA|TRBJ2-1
TGTGCCAGCAGTGAAATCGGGGAGAGGCAGTTCTTC
CASSEIGERQFF
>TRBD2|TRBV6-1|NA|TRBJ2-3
TGTGCCAGCAGTGAAGTCGGACTAGCGGGGGCTACGGGAGATACGCAGTATTTT
CASSEVGLAGATGDTQYF
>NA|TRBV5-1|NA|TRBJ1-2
TGCGCCAGCAGCTTGGCCCGGGAATGGGATGGCTACACCTTC
CASSLAREWDGYTF
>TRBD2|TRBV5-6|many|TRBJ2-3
TGTGCCAGCAGCTTGGGGGGGAGGGCAGATACGCAGTATTTT
CASSLGGRADTQYF
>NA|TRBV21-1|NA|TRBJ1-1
TGTGCCAGCATTCCGGGGGGTTTATTGAACACTGAAGCTTTCTTT
CASIPGGLLNTEAFF
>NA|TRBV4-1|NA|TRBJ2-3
TGCGCCAGCGCGCGGGTGTGGGGAGATACGCAGTATTTT
CASARVWGDTQYF
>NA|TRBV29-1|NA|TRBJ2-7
TGCAGCGTTGTGCCGGTTCAAACCTACGAGCAGTACTTC
CSVVPVQTYEQYF
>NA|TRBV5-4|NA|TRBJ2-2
TGTGCCAGCAGCTCAGGGACACTACGGGCCGGGGAGCTGTTTTTT
CASSSGTLRAGELFF
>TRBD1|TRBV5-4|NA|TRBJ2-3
TGTGCCAGCAGCCTCGGACAGGGGGCAGATACGCAGTATTTT
CASSLGQGADTQYF
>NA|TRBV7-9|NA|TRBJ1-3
TGTGCCAGCAGTACCACCCAGGGACTGCTCTCTGGAAACACCATATATTTT
CASSTTQGLLSGNTIYF
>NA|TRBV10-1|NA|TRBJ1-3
TGCGCCAGCAGTGAATCGGGTTCGGGAAACACCATATATTTT
CASSESGSGNTIYF
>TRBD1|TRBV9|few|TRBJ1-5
TGTGCCAGCAGCGTAGGGTCAGGGGGGCAGCCCCAGCATTTT
CASSVGSGGQPQHF
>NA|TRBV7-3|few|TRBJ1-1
TGTGCCAGCAGCTTTTCGGTGAACACTGAAGCTTTCTTT
CASSFSVNTEAFF
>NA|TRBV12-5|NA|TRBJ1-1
TGTGCTAGTGGTTTTCCCAGGGGTGAAGCTTTCTTT
CASGFPRGEAFF
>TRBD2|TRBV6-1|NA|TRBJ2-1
TGTGCCAGCAGTGACCGGGCACTAGCGGGGGGGAACGAGCAGTTCTTC
CASSDRALAGGNEQFF
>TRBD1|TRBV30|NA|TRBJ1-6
TGTGCCTGGAGTGTACAGGGGGGCTATAATTCACCCCTCCACTTT
CAWSVQGGYNSPLHF
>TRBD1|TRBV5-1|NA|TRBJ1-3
TGCGCCAGCAGCGACCCCTTCGACAGGGCTGGAAACACCATATATTTT
CASSDPFDRAGNTIYF
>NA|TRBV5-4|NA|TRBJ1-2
TGTGCCAGCAGCTTGGCTCTAGCTTCGGACAGAGGCTATGGCTACACCTTC
CASSLALASDRGYGYTF
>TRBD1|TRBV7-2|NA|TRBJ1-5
TGTGCCAGCAGCCATGGACAGGCTGGTAATCAGCCCCAGCATTTT
CASSHGQAGNQPQHF
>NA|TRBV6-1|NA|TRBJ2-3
TGTGCCAGCAGTGGGACTCCGAAGGATACGCAGTATTTT
CASSGTPKDTQYF
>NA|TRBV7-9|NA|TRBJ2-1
TGTGCCGGGGAACGGGAGTATGAGCAGTTCTTC
CAGEREYEQFF
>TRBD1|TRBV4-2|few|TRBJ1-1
TGTGCCAGCAGGGGACAGGGGGATACTGACGCTTTCTTT
CASRGQGDTDAFF
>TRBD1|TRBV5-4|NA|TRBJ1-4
TGTGCCAGCAGCTTGCCGGGACAGCAAAATGAAAAACTGTTTTTT
CASSLPGQQNEKLFF
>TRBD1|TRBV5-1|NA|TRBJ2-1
TGCGCCAGCAGCTTGGAACTTCCCCAGGGGGATGAGCAGTTCTTC
CASSLELPQGDEQFF
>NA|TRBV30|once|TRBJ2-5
TGTGCCTGGAGGGGGACAACTCAAGAGACCCAGTACTTC
CAWRGTTQETQYF
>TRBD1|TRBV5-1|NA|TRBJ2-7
TGCGCCAGCACTCAAGGGACAGGCCGTGCCGAGCAGTACTTC
CASTQGTGRAEQYF
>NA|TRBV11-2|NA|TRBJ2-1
TGTGCCAGCAGCCCCCCAACAGGGGGGGACTACAATGAGCAGTTCTTC
CASSPPTGGDYNEQFF
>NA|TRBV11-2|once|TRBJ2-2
TGTGCCAGCAGCTTTGGAGGGGGCGACACCGGGGAGCTGTTTTTT
CASSFGGGDTGELFF